This TCR beta chain came from a study of shared clonotypes between healthy human individuals. Study results and caveats: Large depth notwithstanding, sorted-subset sequencing proved incomplete by rarefaction. Measured sharing among donors was expected to vary with sequencing depth.

A word on this clone: Its specificity is unknown. The same CDR3 also results from other DNA sequences found in this sample.

TCRdb's copy holds only in-frame clones and misses some; the assay was immunoSEQ multiplex PCR. The sample has roughly 2.4 million clones, approximately 94% seen once. A CD45RA-negative memory subset and a CD45RA+ naive subset were separated from the CD4+ cells. Germline V gene sequence: CDR1 ENHRY, CDR2 SYGVKD. The CDR3 has 14 amino acids. V was cut by 4 bases and J by 2 bases, with 9 bases left in between. This TCR derives from a man aged 18 to 29 in good health. The gene calls are TRBV10-3 and TRBJ1-3, with D possibly TRBD1 on 5 matching bases. Material: naive CD4+ T cells sorted from blood. Subset reported: CD45RA+ positively selected. In DNA, the CDR3 is TGTGCCATCAGTGGGCAGGGAGCTGGAAACACCATATATTTT. Translated, it gives CAISGQGAGNTIYF.